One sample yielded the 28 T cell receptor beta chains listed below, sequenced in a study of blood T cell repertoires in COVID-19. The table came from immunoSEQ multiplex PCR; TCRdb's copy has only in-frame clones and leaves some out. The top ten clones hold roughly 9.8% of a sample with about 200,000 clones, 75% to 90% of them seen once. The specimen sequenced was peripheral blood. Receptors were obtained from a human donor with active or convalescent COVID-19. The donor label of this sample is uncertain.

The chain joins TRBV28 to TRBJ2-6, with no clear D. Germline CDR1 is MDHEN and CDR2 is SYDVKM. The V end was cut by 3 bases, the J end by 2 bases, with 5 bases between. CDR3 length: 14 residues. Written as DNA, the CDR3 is TGTGCCAGCAGTTTTTCTGCTGGGGCCAACGTCCTGACTTTC. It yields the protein CASSFSAGANVLTF.

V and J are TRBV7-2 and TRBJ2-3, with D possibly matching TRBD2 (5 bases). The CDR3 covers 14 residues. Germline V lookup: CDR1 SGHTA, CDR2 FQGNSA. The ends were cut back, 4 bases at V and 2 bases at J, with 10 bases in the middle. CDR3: CASSSPGNTDTQYF. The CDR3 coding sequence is TGTGCCAGCAGCTCCCCGGGGAACACAGATACGCAGTATTTT. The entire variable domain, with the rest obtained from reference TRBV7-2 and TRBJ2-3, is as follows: GAGVSQSPSNKVTEKGKDVELRCDPISGHTALYWYRQSLGQGLEFLIYFQGNSAPDKSGLPSDRFSAERTGGSVSTLTIQRTQQEDSAVYLCASSSPGNTDTQYFGPGTRLTVL.

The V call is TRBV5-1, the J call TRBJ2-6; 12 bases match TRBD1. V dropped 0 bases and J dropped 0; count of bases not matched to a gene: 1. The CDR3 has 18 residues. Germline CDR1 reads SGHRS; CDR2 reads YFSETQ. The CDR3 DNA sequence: TGCGCCAGCAGCTTGGGGGACAGGGGGCTCTCTGGGGCCAACGTCCTGACTTTC. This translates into CASSLGDRGLSGANVLTF.

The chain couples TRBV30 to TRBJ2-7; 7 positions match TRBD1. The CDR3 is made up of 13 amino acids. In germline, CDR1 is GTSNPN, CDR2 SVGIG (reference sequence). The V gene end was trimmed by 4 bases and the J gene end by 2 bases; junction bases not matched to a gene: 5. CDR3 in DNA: TGTGCCTGGACCGGGACAGAAGCCTACGAGCAGTACTTC. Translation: CAWTGTEAYEQYF.

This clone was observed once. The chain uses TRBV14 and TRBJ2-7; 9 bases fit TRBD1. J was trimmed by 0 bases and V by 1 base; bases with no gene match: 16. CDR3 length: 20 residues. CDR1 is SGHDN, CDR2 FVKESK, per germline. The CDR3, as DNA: TGTGCCAGCAGCCAAGTTTGGTCTTACTCCGGGACAGGGAGCTCCTACGAGCAGTACTTC. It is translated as CASSQVWSYSGTGSSYEQYF.

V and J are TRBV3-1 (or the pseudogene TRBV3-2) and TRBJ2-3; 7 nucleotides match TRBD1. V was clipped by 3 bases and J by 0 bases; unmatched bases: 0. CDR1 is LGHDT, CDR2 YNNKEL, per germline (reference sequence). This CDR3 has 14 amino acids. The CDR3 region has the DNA TGTGCCAGCAGCCACAGGGGGAGCACAGATACGCAGTATTTT. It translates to CASSHRGSTDTQYF.

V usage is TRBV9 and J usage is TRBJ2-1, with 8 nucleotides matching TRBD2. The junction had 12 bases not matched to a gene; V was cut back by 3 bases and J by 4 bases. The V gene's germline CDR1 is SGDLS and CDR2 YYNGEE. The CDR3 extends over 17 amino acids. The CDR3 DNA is TGTGCCAGCAGCGGTCTTAAGCGGGGGTCGCTATACAATGAGCAGTTCTTC. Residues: CASSGLKRGSLYNEQFF.

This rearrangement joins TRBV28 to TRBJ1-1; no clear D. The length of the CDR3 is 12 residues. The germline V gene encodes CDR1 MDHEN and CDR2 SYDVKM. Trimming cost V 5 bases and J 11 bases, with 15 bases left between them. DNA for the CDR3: TGTGCCAGCAGTCCCAACATGAGAGGGGCTTTCTTT. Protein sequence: CASSPNMRGAFF.

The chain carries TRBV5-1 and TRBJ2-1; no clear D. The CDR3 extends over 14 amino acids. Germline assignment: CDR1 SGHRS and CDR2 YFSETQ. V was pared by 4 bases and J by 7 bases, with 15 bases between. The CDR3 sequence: CASSPTSGSNEQFF. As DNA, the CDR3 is TGCGCCAGCAGCCCCACCTCCGGGTCAAATGAGCAGTTCTTC.

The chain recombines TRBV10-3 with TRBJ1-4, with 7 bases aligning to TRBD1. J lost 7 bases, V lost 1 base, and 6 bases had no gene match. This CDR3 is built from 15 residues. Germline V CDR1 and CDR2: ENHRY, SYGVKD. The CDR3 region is CAISELRTGREKLFF. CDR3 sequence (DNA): TGTGCCATCAGTGAGTTACGGACAGGACGTGAAAAACTGTTTTTT.

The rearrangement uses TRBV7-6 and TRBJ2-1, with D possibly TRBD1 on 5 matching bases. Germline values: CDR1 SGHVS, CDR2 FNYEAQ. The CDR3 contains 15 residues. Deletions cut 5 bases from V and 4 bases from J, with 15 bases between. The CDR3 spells CASSLGLGRYNEQFF. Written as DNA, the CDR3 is TGTGCCAGCAGCCTAGGGCTGGGGCGGTACAATGAGCAGTTCTTC.

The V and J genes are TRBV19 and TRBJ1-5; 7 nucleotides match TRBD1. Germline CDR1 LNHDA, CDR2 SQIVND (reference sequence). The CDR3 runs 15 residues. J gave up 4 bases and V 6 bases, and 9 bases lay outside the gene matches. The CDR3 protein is CASRSGTAYNQPQHF. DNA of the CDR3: TGTGCCAGTAGATCCGGGACAGCCTATAATCAGCCCCAGCATTTT.

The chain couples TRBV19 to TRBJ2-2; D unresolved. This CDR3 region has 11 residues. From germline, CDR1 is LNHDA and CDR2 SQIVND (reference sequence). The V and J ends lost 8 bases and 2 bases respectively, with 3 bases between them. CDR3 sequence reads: CASSNTGELFF. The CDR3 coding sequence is TGTGCCAGTTCTAACACCGGGGAGCTGTTTTTT.

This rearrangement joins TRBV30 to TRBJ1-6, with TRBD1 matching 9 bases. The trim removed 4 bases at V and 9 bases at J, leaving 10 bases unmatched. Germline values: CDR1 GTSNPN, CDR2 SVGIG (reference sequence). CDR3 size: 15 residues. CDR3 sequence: CAWTPGGQGSSPLHF. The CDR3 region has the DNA TGTGCCTGGACCCCCGGAGGACAGGGGAGTTCACCCCTCCACTTT.

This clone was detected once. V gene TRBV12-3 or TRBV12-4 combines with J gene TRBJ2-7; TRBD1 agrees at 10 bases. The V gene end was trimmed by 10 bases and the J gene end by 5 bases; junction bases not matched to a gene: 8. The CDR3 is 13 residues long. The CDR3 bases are TGTGCCACCATGGGACAGGGGTTCCACGAGCAGTACTTC. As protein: CATMGQGFHEQYF.

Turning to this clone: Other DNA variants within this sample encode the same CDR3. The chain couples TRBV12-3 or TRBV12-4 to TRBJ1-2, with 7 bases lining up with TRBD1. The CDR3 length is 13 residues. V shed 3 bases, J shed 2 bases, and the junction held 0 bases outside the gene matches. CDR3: CASSFRGNYGYTF. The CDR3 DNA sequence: TGTGCCAGCAGTTTCAGGGGGAACTATGGCTACACCTTC.

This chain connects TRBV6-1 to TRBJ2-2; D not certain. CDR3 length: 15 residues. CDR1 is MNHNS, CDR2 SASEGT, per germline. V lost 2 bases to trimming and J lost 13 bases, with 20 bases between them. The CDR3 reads CASSEIYSQHLALFF. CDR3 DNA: TGTGCCAGCAGTGAAATCTACAGCCAACACCTCGCGCTGTTTTTT.

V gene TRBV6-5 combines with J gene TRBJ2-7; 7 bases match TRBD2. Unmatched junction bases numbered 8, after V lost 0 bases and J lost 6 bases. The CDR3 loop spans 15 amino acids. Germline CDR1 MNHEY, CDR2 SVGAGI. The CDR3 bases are TGTGCCAGCAGTTACTCGGGGCGGGAGAACGTCGAGCAGTACTTC. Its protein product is CASSYSGRENVEQYF.

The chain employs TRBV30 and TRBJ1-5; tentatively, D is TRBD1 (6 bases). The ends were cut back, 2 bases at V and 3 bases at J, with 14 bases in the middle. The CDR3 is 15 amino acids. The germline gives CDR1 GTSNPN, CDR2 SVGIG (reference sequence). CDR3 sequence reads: CAWSPDTGPNQPQHF. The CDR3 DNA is TGTGCCTGGAGTCCAGACACAGGGCCCAATCAGCCCCAGCATTTT.

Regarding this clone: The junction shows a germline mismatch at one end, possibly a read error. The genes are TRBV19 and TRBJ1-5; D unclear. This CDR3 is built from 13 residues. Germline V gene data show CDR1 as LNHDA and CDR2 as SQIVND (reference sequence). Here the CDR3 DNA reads TGTGCCAGTAGTATAGGTGCCCTTTGGGCCCAGGATTTT. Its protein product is CASSIGALWAQDF. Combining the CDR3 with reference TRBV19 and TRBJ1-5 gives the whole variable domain DGGITQSPKYLFRKEGQNVTLSCEQNLNHDAMYWYRQDPGQGLRLIYYSQIVNDFQKGDIAEGYSVSREKKESFPLTVTSAQKNPTAFYLCASSIGALWAQDFGDGTRLSIL.

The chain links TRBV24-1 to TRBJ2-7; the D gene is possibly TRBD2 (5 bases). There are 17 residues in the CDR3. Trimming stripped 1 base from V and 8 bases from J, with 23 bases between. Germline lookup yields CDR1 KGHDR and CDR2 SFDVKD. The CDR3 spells CATSDFYSDKDLGKQYF. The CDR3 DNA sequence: TGTGCCACCAGTGATTTTTATTCCGACAAGGACTTAGGGAAGCAGTACTTC.

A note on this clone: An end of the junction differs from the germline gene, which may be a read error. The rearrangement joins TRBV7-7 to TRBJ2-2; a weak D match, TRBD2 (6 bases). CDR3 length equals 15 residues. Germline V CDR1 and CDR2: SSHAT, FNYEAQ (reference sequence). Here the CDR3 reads CASSLSPGEVGELFF. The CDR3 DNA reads TGTGCTAGCAGCTTAAGTCCGGGAGAGGTCGGGGAGCTGTTTTTT.

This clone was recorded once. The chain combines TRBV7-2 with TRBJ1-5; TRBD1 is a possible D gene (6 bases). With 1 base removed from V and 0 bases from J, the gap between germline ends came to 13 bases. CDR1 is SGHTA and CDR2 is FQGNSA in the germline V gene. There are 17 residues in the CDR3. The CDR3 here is CASSLGGTPGSNQPQHF. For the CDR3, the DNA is TGTGCCAGCAGCTTAGGGGGGACACCGGGTAGCAATCAGCCCCAGCATTTT.

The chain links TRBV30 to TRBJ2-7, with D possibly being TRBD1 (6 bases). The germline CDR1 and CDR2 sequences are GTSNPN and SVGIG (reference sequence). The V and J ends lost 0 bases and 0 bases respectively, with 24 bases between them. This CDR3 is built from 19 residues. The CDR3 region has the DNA TGTGCCTGGAGTGTACTGAGGGAATTGGGACAATGGGCCTCCTACGAGCAGTACTTC. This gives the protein CAWSVLRELGQWASYEQYF.

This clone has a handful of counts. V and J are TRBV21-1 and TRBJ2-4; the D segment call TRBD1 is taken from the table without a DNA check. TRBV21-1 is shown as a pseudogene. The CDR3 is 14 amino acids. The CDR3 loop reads CASSASGQLNIQYF. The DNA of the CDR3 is TGTGCCAGCAGCGCCTCGGGACAGTTAAACATTCAGTACTTC.

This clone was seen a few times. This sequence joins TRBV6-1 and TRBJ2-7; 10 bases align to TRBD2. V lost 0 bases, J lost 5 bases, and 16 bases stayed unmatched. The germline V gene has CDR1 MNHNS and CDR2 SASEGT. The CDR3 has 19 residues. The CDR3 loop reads CASSEAVAGALAGVHEQYF. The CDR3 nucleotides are TGTGCCAGCAGTGAAGCTGTGGCAGGGGCTCTAGCGGGAGTCCACGAGCAGTACTTC.

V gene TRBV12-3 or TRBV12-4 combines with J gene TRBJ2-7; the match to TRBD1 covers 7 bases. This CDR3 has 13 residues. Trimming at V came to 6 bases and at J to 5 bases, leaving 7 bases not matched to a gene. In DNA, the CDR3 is TGTGCCAGCAGCTATAGGACAGGCCACGAGCAGTACTTC. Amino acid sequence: CASSYRTGHEQYF.

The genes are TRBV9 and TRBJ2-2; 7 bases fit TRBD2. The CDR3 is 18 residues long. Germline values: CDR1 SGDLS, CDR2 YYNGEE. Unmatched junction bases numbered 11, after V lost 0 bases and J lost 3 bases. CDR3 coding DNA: TGTGCCAGCAGCGTAGCTCCGATCCGCGGGGGAGACACCGGGGAGCTGTTTTTT. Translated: CASSVAPIRGGDTGELFF.